What follows are 10 T cell receptor beta chains derived from one specimen sequenced in a study of T cell changes during pregnancy in multiple sclerosis. Libraries were prepared by immunoSEQ multiplex PCR; TCRdb keeps only in-frame clonotypes and omits some of them. Of around 99,000 clones detected, approximately 92% appear once; the ten largest clones hold around 2.7%. Sequencing used peripheral blood, obtained in the first trimester of pregnancy. These receptors were collected from a female donor with multiple sclerosis, enrolled in a pregnancy study.

The J gene is TRBJ2-5, the V gene TRBV28; 14 bases agree with TRBD2. The CDR3 totals 18 residues. Losses at the gene ends were 3 bases for V and 4 bases for J; bases not matched to a gene: 10. Germline CDR1 is MDHEN and CDR2 is SYDVKM. The CDR3 protein is CASSFLGLAGETGETQYF. CDR3 nucleotides: TGTGCCAGCAGTTTCTTGGGACTAGCGGGAGAAACCGGAGAGACCCAGTACTTC. Supplemented by reference TRBV28 and TRBJ2-5, the full variable domain reads DVKVTQSSRYLVKRTGEKVFLECVQDMDHENMFWYRQDPGLGLRLIYFSYDVKMKEKGDIPEGYSVSREKKERFSLILESASTNQTSMYLCASSFLGLAGETGETQYFGPGTRLLVL.

V and J are TRBV6-4 and TRBJ2-1, with D perhaps TRBD1 (5 bases). Trimming took off 3 bases at V and 0 bases at J, with 9 bases between the two ends. The CDR3 sequence is 15 residues long. Germline-derived CDR1 and CDR2 are MRHNA and SNTAGT. The CDR3, as DNA: TGTGCCAGCAGTGAAGGGGTGGTCTCCTACAATGAGCAGTTCTTC. Translated: CASSEGVVSYNEQFF.

J is TRBJ2-1 and V is TRBV7-8; 8 nucleotides line up with TRBD2. V shed 5 bases and J 4 bases; nucleotides not matched to a gene: 13. This CDR3 has 17 amino acids. The germline gives CDR1 SGHVS, CDR2 FQNEAQ. The CDR3 reads CASSRRWSGSVYNEQFF. The DNA for the CDR3 is TGTGCCAGCAGCCGCAGGTGGAGCGGGAGTGTTTACAATGAGCAGTTCTTC.

This chain connects TRBV5-1 to TRBJ2-1, with 10 bases lining up with TRBD2. Germline CDR1 is SGHRS and CDR2 is YFSETQ. CDR3 length equals 15 residues. Unmatched junction bases numbered 5, after V lost 5 bases and J lost 3 bases. The CDR3, as DNA: TGCGCCAGCAGGGCCGGGACTAGCGTCTACAATGAGCAGTTCTTC. Its protein product is CASRAGTSVYNEQFF.

V usage is TRBV28 and J usage is TRBJ1-5; 12 bases map to TRBD1. The germline V gene has CDR1 MDHEN and CDR2 SYDVKM. The CDR3 has 16 residues. V gave up 1 base and J gave up 5 bases; unmatched junction bases: 3. This CDR3 is CASSLYGTGGDQPQHF. CDR3 DNA: TGTGCCAGCAGTTTATACGGGACAGGGGGCGATCAGCCCCAGCATTTT.

The chain carries TRBV6-5 and TRBJ1-2; 7 nucleotides match TRBD1. The J segment lost 4 bases and the V segment lost 0 bases, leaving 8 bases of the junction unmatched. This CDR3 contains 16 residues. CDR1 is MNHEY, CDR2 SVGAGI, per germline. CDR3 in DNA: TGTGCCAGCAGTTACTCGGGGGACAGCCGAATCTATGGCTACACCTTC. It codes for CASSYSGDSRIYGYTF.

This chain joins TRBV7-9 and TRBJ2-5; the D gene is possibly TRBD2 (5 bases). The germline gives CDR1 SEHNR, CDR2 FQNEAQ (reference sequence). V shed 5 bases and J shed 2 bases, with 12 bases lying between them. This CDR3 has 14 amino acids. CDR3 nucleotides: TGTGCCAGCAGCCAGGCGAGGGTTCAAGAGACCCAGTACTTC. Translation gives CASSQARVQETQYF.

The chain recombines TRBV10-3 with TRBJ2-7; 10 bases line up with TRBD1. The germline V gene has CDR1 ENHRY and CDR2 SYGVKD. Germline trimming cut 0 bases from V and 2 bases from J; bases unmatched to any gene: 7. The CDR3 is 17 amino acids. The CDR3 here is CAISESLSGTGAYEQYF. The CDR3 nucleotides are TGTGCCATCAGTGAGTCGCTTTCTGGGACAGGGGCCTACGAGCAGTACTTC.

The genes are TRBV2 and TRBJ2-7, with D possibly TRBD1 on 5 matching bases. Germline loops: CDR1 SNHLY, CDR2 FYNNEI. The CDR3 extends over 14 amino acids. Trimming pared 5 bases from V and 3 bases from J, leaving 14 bases between. The CDR3 DNA reads as TGTGCCAGCAGTTATAAGACAGATTTCTACGAGCAGTACTTC. It translates to CASSYKTDFYEQYF.

This sequence joins TRBV6-6 and TRBJ2-7, with TRBD1 as a possible D gene (6 bases). Germline lookup yields CDR1 MNHNY and CDR2 SVGAGI (reference sequence). The CDR3 totals 14 residues. V was clipped by 7 bases and J by 3 bases, with 16 bases between them. The CDR3 DNA reads as TGTGCCAGCAACATACAGGGCCACCACTACGAGCAGTACTTC. Translation: CASNIQGHHYEQYF.